The clone carrying this T cell receptor beta chain was counted between two and nine times. The antigen remains unidentified. The record originates from a study of Graves' ophthalmopathy and Graves' hyperthyroidism. Study-wide results and limits: An 81.08% specificity and 87.88% sensitivity were achieved by a 13-signature model that separated ophthalmopathy from stable hyperthyroidism.

CDR3 regions of TCR beta were amplified from RNA transcripts. RT-PCR in the first round used HTBI primers; a second-round multiplex PCR followed. TCRdb processed the multiplex PCR reads anew with MiXCR; each CDR3 protein has one entry. The sample contains over 650,000 distinct CDR3 sequences, about 41% of which appear only once. Trimming cost V 10 bases and J 0 bases, with 9 bases left between them. Germline V gene lookup returns CDR1 MNHEY and CDR2 SMNVEV (reference sequence). The CDR3 extends over 12 amino acids. J is TRBJ1-1 and V is TRBV27, with D possibly matching TRBD1 (5 bases). This sequence originates from an adult man with Graves' ophthalmopathy. The sequenced material came from peripheral blood. CDR3 sequence: CAMGRLNTEAFF. As DNA, the CDR3 is TGTGCCATGGGACGCTTGAACACTGAAGCTTTCTTT.